The 21 T cell receptor beta chains below all came from one sample that was sequenced in a study of chemoradiotherapy in HPV16-positive cancers. TCRdb's table, derived via immunoSEQ multiplex PCR, lists solely in-frame clones and lacks some. The sample lists some 34,000 clones; about 88% were seen once. The sample was blood, taken from a patient who underwent chemoradiotherapy. The source of these receptors is a human donor with HPV-associated anogenital cancer.

This chain joins TRBV6-1 and TRBJ1-1; 8 bases are shared with TRBD1. The CDR3 loop spans 13 amino acids. Unmatched junction bases numbered 14, after V lost 9 bases and J lost 11 bases. CDR1 and CDR2 from the germline V gene are MNHNS and SASEGT. The CDR3 DNA follows: TGTGCCAGTCGCAGACAGGGGTTGACGGTGGCTTTCTTT. It specifies CASRRQGLTVAFF.

The chain uses TRBV28 and TRBJ2-1; 10 bases are a match to TRBD2. Germline lookup yields CDR1 MDHEN and CDR2 SYDVKM. V trimming: 8 bases; J trimming: 4 bases; junction bases outside the gene matches: 14. The length of the CDR3 is 17 residues. CDR3 sequence (DNA): TGTGCCAGCCGCCCAAGTCCCTCTAGCGGGAGTTACAATGAGCAGTTCTTC. This codes for CASRPSPSSGSYNEQFF.

The chain employs TRBV6-5 and TRBJ1-5; 10 bases match TRBD1. V lost 6 bases, J lost 3 bases, and 5 bases stayed unmatched. The CDR3 has 15 amino acids. Germline V gene sequence: CDR1 MNHEY, CDR2 SVGAGI. This chain's CDR3 is CASSSGQGFNQPQHF. The DNA of the CDR3 is TGTGCCAGCAGCTCGGGACAGGGGTTCAATCAGCCCCAGCATTTT.

The J gene is TRBJ1-1, the V gene TRBV27; D is undetermined. The V gene lost 5 bases and the J gene lost 5 bases, with 12 bases spanning the gap. The CDR3 loop spans 13 amino acids. CDR1 is MNHEY and CDR2 is SMNVEV in the germline V gene (reference sequence). Here the CDR3 reads CASSTLMGTEAFF. The DNA for the CDR3 is TGTGCCAGCAGTACTCTGATGGGGACTGAAGCTTTCTTT.

V gene TRBV7-8 combines with J gene TRBJ2-7; D remains ambiguous. Germline loops: CDR1 SGHVS, CDR2 FQNEAQ. The CDR3 extends over 13 amino acids. V lost 2 bases, J lost 2 bases, and 7 bases lay in between. The CDR3: CASSLPTTYEQYF. The CDR3 DNA reads as TGTGCCAGCAGCTTACCAACTACCTACGAGCAGTACTTC.

This chain connects TRBV19 to TRBJ1-6; 9 bases line up with TRBD1. Germline CDR1 reads LNHDA; CDR2 reads SQIVND (reference sequence). The CDR3 consists of 14 residues. The J segment lost 11 bases and the V segment lost 3 bases, leaving 5 bases of the junction unmatched. Here the CDR3 DNA reads TGTGCCAGTAGTATGGGACAGGGAAGTGCACCCCTCCACTTT. Amino acid sequence: CASSMGQGSAPLHF. The entire variable domain, with the rest obtained from reference TRBV19 and TRBJ1-6, is as follows: DGGITQSPKYLFRKEGQNVTLSCEQNLNHDAMYWYRQDPGQGLRLIYYSQIVNDFQKGDIAEGYSVSREKKESFPLTVTSAQKNPTAFYLCASSMGQGSAPLHFGNGTRLTVT.

V and J are TRBV6-6 and TRBJ1-1; perhaps TRBD1 as D (6 bases). The CDR3 runs to 13 residues. Germline V CDR1 and CDR2: MNHNY, SVGAGI (reference sequence). V gave up 5 bases and J gave up 8 bases, with 15 bases separating them. CDR3 residues: CASSLDRFLEAFF. The CDR3 coding sequence is TGTGCCAGCAGTCTCGACAGGTTCCTAGAAGCTTTCTTT.

Only a few counts were recorded for this clone. J is TRBJ2-2 and V is TRBV21-1. TRBV21-1 is classified as a pseudogene. The CDR3 runs 12 residues. This CDR3 reads CASSKDDGELFF. The CDR3 nucleotides read TGTGCCAGCAGCAAAGATGACGGGGAGCTGTTTTTT.

The chain recombines TRBV4-2 with TRBJ1-5; weak D call: TRBD1 (5 bases). Germline assignment: CDR1 LGHNA and CDR2 YNFKEQ. This CDR3 is 14 amino acids long. Trimming removed 1 base from V and 6 bases from J, with 10 bases in between. The CDR3 spells CASSQGGRSQPQHF. CDR3 bases: TGTGCCAGCAGCCAAGGGGGCAGATCTCAGCCCCAGCATTTT.

The chain couples TRBV7-9 to TRBJ2-3; 8 bases fit TRBD1. The CDR3 loop spans 15 amino acids. Unmatched junction bases numbered 3, after V lost 3 bases and J lost 1 base. The germline V gene has CDR1 SEHNR and CDR2 FQNEAQ (reference sequence). CDR3 sequence (DNA): TGTGCCAGCAGCTTGACAGGGGTGGGCACAGATACGCAGTATTTT. It codes for CASSLTGVGTDTQYF. Full variable domain (outside the CDR3, taken from reference TRBV7-9 and TRBJ2-3): DTGVSQNPRHKITKRGQNVTFRCDPISEHNRLYWYRQTLGQGPEFLTYFQNEAQLEKSRLLSDRFSAERPKGSFSTLEIQRTEQGDSAMYLCASSLTGVGTDTQYFGPGTRLTVL.

This rearrangement joins TRBV6-5 to TRBJ1-5; D call uncertain. Trimming took 2 bases from V and 5 from J, leaving 7 bases between them. In germline, CDR1 is MNHEY, CDR2 SVGAGI. This CDR3 is built from 13 residues. The CDR3 reads CASSYALDQPQHF. The CDR3 DNA is TGTGCCAGCAGTTACGCGTTGGATCAGCCCCAGCATTTT.

The chain carries TRBV6-1 and TRBJ1-5; tentatively, D is TRBD1 (5 bases). Germline CDR1 and CDR2: MNHNS and SASEGT. The CDR3 is 15 residues long. V was pared by 6 bases and J by 3 bases, with 15 bases between. The CDR3 loop is CASSESPDNNQPQHF. CDR3 coding DNA: TGTGCCAGCAGCGAAAGCCCGGACAACAATCAGCCCCAGCATTTT.

This clone was seen a handful of times. This sequence joins TRBV5-1 and TRBJ2-1; TRBD2 matches 9 bases. CDR1 SGHRS and CDR2 YFSETQ come from the germline V gene. The junction had 7 bases not matched to a gene; V was cut back by 3 bases and J by 9 bases. There are 14 residues in the CDR3. This CDR3 is CASSSGLAPGEQFF. The DNA of the CDR3 is TGCGCCAGCAGCTCGGGACTAGCTCCCGGTGAGCAGTTCTTC.

The chain employs TRBV19 and TRBJ1-3, with D perhaps TRBD1 (6 bases). The CDR3 totals 16 residues. V lost 3 bases, J lost 3 bases, and 15 bases lay in between. Germline lookup yields CDR1 LNHDA and CDR2 SQIVND (reference sequence). The CDR3 bases are TGTGCCAGTAGTATGGGGGGCAGGGCTGATGGAAACACCATATATTTT. It yields the protein CASSMGGRADGNTIYF. Using reference TRBV19 and TRBJ1-3 for the parts outside the CDR3, the full variable domain is DGGITQSPKYLFRKEGQNVTLSCEQNLNHDAMYWYRQDPGQGLRLIYYSQIVNDFQKGDIAEGYSVSREKKESFPLTVTSAQKNPTAFYLCASSMGGRADGNTIYFGEGSWLTVV.

This chain connects TRBV6-5 to TRBJ1-2, with 7 bases that match TRBD1. Germline loops: CDR1 MNHEY, CDR2 SVGAGI. CDR3 length equals 13 residues. With 2 bases clipped from V and 5 bases from J, the junction kept 2 bases outside the gene matches. DNA for the CDR3: TGTGCCAGCAGTTACGAGACAGGGTATGGCTACACCTTC. Protein: CASSYETGYGYTF.

The rearrangement links TRBV9 to TRBJ2-3, with D tentatively TRBD2 (6 bases). With 0 bases removed from V and 1 base from J, the gap between germline ends came to 12 bases. The CDR3 is 16 residues long. The germline V gene has CDR1 SGDLS and CDR2 YYNGEE. The CDR3 coding sequence is TGTGCCAGCAGCGTAGGTGCGGACTACCGCACAGATACGCAGTATTTT. It specifies CASSVGADYRTDTQYF.

This clone was recorded once. The chain is built from TRBV7-8 and TRBJ1-1, with 7 bases identical to TRBD1. Trimming removed 6 bases from V and 8 bases from J; junction bases left unmatched: 12. The CDR3 covers 14 residues. CDR1 is SGHVS and CDR2 is FQNEAQ in the germline V gene. The CDR3 sequence is CASRRGQPEGEAFF. Here the CDR3 DNA reads TGTGCCAGCAGAAGGGGGCAGCCTGAAGGGGAAGCTTTCTTT.

The chain has TRBV7-8 and TRBJ1-5; 9 bases agree with TRBD1. Germline V lookup: CDR1 SGHVS, CDR2 FQNEAQ. Unmatched junction bases numbered 6, after V lost 5 bases and J lost 4 bases. The CDR3 sequence is 15 residues long. The CDR3 nucleotides are TGTGCCAGCAGCCCCGGGACAGGGAGAAATCAGCCCCAGCATTTT. Amino acid sequence: CASSPGTGRNQPQHF.

V and J are TRBV10-3 and TRBJ1-1; D is uncertain. Germline V gene data show CDR1 as ENHRY and CDR2 as SYGVKD. CDR3 length: 16 amino acids. Trimming took off 2 bases at V and 1 base at J, with 14 bases between the two ends. The CDR3 region has the DNA TGTGCCATCAGTGAGGTTCTGGGGATAACGAACACTGAAGCTTTCTTT. Translating gives CAISEVLGITNTEAFF.

The rearrangement links TRBV4-3 to TRBJ1-4, with a tentative D call TRBD1 (5 bases). This CDR3 is built from 17 residues. The V gene's germline CDR1 is LGHNA and CDR2 YSLEER. The V and J ends lost 0 bases and 3 bases respectively, with 14 bases between them. The CDR3 protein is CASSQDKWQGSNEKLFF. CDR3 nucleotide sequence: TGCGCCAGCAGCCAAGATAAGTGGCAGGGATCTAATGAAAAACTGTTTTTT.

The chain couples TRBV5-4 to TRBJ2-2; D possibly corresponds to TRBD2 (7 bases). Germline V CDR1 and CDR2: SGHNT, YYREEE (reference sequence). CDR3 length: 16 amino acids. V lost 5 bases to trimming and J lost 6 bases, with 20 bases between them. The CDR3 loop is CASRGGGLGDPGELFF. The DNA of the CDR3 is TGTGCCAGCAGAGGGGGGGGCTTGGGGGACCCCGGGGAGCTGTTTTTT.